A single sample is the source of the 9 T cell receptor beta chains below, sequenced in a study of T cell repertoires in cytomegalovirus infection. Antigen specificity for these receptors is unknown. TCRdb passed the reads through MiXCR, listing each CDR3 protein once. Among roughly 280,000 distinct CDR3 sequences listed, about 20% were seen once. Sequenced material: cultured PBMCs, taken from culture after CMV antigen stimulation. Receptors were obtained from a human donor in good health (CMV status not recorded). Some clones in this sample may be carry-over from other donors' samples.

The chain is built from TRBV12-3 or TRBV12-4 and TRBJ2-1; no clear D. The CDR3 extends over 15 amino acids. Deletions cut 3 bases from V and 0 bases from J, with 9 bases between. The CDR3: CASSFRRSSYNEQFF. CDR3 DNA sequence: TGTGCCAGCAGTTTTCGGCGGAGCTCCTACAATGAGCAGTTCTTC.

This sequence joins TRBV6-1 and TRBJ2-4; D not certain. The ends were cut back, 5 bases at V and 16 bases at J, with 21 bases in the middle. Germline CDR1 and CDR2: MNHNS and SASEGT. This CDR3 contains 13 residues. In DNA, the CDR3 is TGTGCCAGCAGTTGGACCGGGCAATCTATCTCATACTTC. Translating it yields CASSWTGQSISYF.

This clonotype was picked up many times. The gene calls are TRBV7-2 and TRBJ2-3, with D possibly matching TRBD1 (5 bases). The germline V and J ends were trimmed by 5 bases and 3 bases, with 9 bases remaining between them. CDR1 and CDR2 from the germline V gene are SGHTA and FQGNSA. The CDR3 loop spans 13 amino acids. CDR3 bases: TGTGCCAGCAGCCCCCAGGGAACAGATACGCAGTATTTT. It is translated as CASSPQGTDTQYF. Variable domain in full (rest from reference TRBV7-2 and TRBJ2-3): GAGVSQSPSNKVTEKGKDVELRCDPISGHTALYWYRQSLGQGLEFLIYFQGNSAPDKSGLPSDRFSAERTGGSVSTLTIQRTQQEDSAVYLCASSPQGTDTQYFGPGTRLTVL.

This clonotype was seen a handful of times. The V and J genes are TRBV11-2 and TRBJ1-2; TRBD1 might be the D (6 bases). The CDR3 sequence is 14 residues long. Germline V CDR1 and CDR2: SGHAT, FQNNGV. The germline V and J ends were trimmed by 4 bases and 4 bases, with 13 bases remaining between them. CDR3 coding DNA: TGTGCCAGCAGCTCCCAAGGACAGATCTATGGCTACACCTTC. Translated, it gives CASSSQGQIYGYTF. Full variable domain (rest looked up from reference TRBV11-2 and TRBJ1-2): EAGVAQSPRYKIIEKRQSVAFWCNPISGHATLYWYQQILGQGPKLLIQFQNNGVVDDSQLPKDRFSAERLKGVDSTLKIQPAKLEDSAVYLCASSSQGQIYGYTFGSGTRLTVV.

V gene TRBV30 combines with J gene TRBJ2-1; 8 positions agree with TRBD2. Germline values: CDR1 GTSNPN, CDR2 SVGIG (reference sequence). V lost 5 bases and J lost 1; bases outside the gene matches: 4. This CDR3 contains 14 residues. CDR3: CAWGGLVSYNEQFF. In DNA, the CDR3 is TGTGCCTGGGGGGGACTAGTATCCTACAATGAGCAGTTCTTC.

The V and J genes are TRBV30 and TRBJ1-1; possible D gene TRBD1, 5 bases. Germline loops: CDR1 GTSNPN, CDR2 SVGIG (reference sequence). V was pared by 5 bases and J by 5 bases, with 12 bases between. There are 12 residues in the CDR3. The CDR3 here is CAWEVGGTEAFF. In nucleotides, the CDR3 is TGTGCCTGGGAAGTGGGGGGGACTGAAGCTTTCTTT.

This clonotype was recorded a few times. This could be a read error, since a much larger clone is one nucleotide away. The CDR3, as DNA: TGTGCCAGCAGCTTAGCGCTAGCGGCCTACAATGAGCAGTTCTTC. As protein: CASSLALAAYNEQFF. This sequence joins TRBV11-1 and TRBJ2-1; 7 bases line up with TRBD2. The junction had 1 base not matched to a gene; V was cut back by 0 bases and J by 2 bases. Germline assignment: CDR1 SGHAT and CDR2 FQDESV (reference sequence). This CDR3 is built from 15 residues.

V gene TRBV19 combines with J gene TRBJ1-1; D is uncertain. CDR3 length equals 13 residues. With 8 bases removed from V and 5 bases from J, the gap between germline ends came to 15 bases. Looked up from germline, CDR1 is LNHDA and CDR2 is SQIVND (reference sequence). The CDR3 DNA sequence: TGTGCCAGTCTCTCAGTGGAACATACTGAAGCTTTCTTT. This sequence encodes CASLSVEHTEAFF.

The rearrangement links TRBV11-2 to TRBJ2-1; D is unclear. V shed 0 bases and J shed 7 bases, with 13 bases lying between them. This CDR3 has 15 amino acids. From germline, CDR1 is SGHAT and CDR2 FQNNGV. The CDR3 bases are TGTGCCAGCAGCTTAGATAGGCTCCGGGTAAATGAGCAGTTCTTC. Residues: CASSLDRLRVNEQFF.